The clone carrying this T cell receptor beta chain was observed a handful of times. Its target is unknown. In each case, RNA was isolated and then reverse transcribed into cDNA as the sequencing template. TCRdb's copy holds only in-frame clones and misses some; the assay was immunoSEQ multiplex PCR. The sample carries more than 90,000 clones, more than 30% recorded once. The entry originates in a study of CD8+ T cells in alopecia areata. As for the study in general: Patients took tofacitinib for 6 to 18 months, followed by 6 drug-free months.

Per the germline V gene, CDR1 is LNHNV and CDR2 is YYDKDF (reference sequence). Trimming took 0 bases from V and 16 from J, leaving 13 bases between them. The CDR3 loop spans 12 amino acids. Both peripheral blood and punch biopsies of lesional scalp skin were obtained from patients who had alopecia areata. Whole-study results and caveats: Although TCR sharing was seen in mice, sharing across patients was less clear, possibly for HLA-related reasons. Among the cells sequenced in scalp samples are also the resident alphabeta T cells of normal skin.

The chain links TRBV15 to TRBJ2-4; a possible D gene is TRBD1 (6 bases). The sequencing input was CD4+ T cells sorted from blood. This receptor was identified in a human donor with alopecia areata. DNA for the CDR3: TGTGCCACCAGCAGAGATGGGGGCCTACCCTACTTC. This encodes CATSRDGGLPYF. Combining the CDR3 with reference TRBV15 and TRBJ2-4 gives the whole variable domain DAMVIQNPRYQVTQFGKPVTLSCSQTLNHNVMYWYQQKSSQAPKLLFHYYDKDFNNEADTPDNFQSRRPNTSFCFLDIRSPGLGDTAMYLCATSRDGGLPYFGAGTRLSVL.